A single sample gave rise to the 23 T cell receptor beta chains below, sequenced in a study of identical twins. From the 5' RACE reads, TCRdb called clonotypes with MiXCR, one entry per CDR3 protein. Of 500,000 to 550,000 distinct CDR3 sequences listed, about 20% were seen once; the top ten hold 0.48%. A further study also used this sample, focusing on yellow fever vaccine responses in identical twins.

Sequenced input: CD4+ T cells sorted from blood. The receptor source for this set is a woman in her late teens or twenties in good health.

There are a few counts of this clonotype. The chain combines TRBV11-2 with TRBJ2-2, with TRBD1 matching 9 bases. Trimming at V came to 1 base and at J to 1 base, leaving 7 bases not matched to a gene. The CDR3 contains 18 residues. CDR1 is SGHAT and CDR2 is FQNNGV in the germline V gene. The chain's CDR3 is CASSLVGTGILNTGELFF. The CDR3 coding sequence is TGTGCCAGCAGCTTAGTCGGGACAGGGATCCTGAACACCGGGGAGCTGTTTTTT.

This clonotype was recorded a few times. The CDR3 DNA is TGCAGTTTAGACCGGTCTAGCAGTAATGAGCAGTTCTTC. Its protein product is CSLDRSSSNEQFF. This chain joins TRBV20-1 and TRBJ2-1; the D gene is possibly TRBD2 (5 bases). The CDR3 length is 13 residues. The V gene's germline CDR1 is DFQATT and CDR2 SNEGSKA (reference sequence). V lost 8 bases and J 7 bases, leaving 18 bases between the germline ends.

J is TRBJ2-1 and V is TRBV20-1; 9 bases line up with TRBD2. The trim removed 6 bases at V and 12 bases at J, leaving 12 bases unmatched. The CDR3 consists of 13 residues. Germline-derived CDR1 and CDR2 are DFQATT and SNEGSKA (reference sequence). The CDR3 sequence is CSAPLAGPGLQFF. DNA of the CDR3: TGCAGTGCCCCCCTAGCGGGGCCTGGCCTGCAGTTCTTC.

This clonotype was counted only a few times. The gene calls are TRBV24-1 and TRBJ2-1; D remains ambiguous. The CDR3 is made up of 13 amino acids. V was clipped by 9 bases and J by 2 bases, with 10 bases between them. The germline V gene has CDR1 KGHDR and CDR2 SFDVKD. CDR3 sequence: CATVSETYNEQFF. DNA for the CDR3: TGTGCCACCGTATCAGAAACCTACAATGAGCAGTTCTTC.

This clonotype was counted a few times. CDR3 coding DNA: TGTGCCAGCAGTGGAGGGACAGTCGACACCGGGGAGCTGTTTTTT. Encoded protein: CASSGGTVDTGELFF. J is TRBJ2-2 and V is TRBV6-1, with 7 bases aligning to TRBD1. CDR1 and CDR2 (germline): MNHNS, SASEGT. The CDR3 is 15 residues long. The V and J ends lost 4 bases and 3 bases, in that order; junction bases with no gene match: 5.

This clonotype showed up just a few times. The V gene is TRBV20-1, the J gene TRBJ1-2, with D uncertain. V was clipped by 0 bases and J by 4 bases, with 15 bases between them. CDR1 is DFQATT and CDR2 is SNEGSKA in the germline V gene (reference sequence). The CDR3 spans 15 residues. The CDR3: CSARDRASLLYGYTF. The CDR3 nucleotides are TGCAGTGCTAGAGATCGCGCATCCCTCCTCTATGGCTACACCTTC.

This clonotype was counted between two and nine times. This chain joins TRBV2 and TRBJ2-3, with D possibly being TRBD1 or TRBD2 (5 bases each). Germline V gives CDR1 SNHLY, CDR2 FYNNEI. The V and J ends lost 6 bases and 2 bases respectively, with 12 bases between them. CDR3 size: 14 residues. In nucleotides, the CDR3 is TGTGCCAGCAGACTAGGGGCTTCCACAGATACGCAGTATTTT. It encodes CASRLGASTDTQYF.

The CDR3 bases are TGTGCCAGCAGTCTGGGGGGCAGGGCCACCTCCTACGAGCAGTACTTC. Its translation: CASSLGGRATSYEQYF. This rearrangement joins TRBV6-2 or TRBV6-3 to TRBJ2-7, with D perhaps matching TRBD1 or TRBD2 (6 bases each). With 5 bases removed from V and 0 bases from J, the gap between germline ends came to 17 bases. CDR3 length equals 16 residues. The germline CDR1 and CDR2 sequences are MNHEY and SVGEGT.

The chain employs TRBV20-1 and TRBJ2-3; TRBD2 matches 13 bases. CDR1 DFQATT and CDR2 SNEGSKA come from the germline V gene (reference sequence). Trimming took 3 bases from V and 5 from J; bases not matched to a gene: 11. The CDR3 has 17 residues. CDR3 coding DNA: TGCAGTGCTAGCGGCTTCACTAGCGGGGGGGCCAAAGATACGCAGTATTTT. The encoded protein is CSASGFTSGGAKDTQYF.

The V gene is TRBV5-1, the J gene TRBJ1-3, with 8 bases lining up with TRBD1. V gave up 5 bases and J gave up 4 bases; unmatched junction bases: 20. This CDR3 has 19 amino acids. From germline, CDR1 is SGHRS and CDR2 YFSETQ. The CDR3 DNA is TGCGCCAGCAGACACGGTACCGGACAGGGAGGGTCTTCAGGAAACACCATATATTTT. Amino acid sequence: CASRHGTGQGGSSGNTIYF.

This clonotype was observed many times. This chain joins TRBV5-1 and TRBJ2-3, with 12 bases matching TRBD2. Germline V gives CDR1 SGHRS, CDR2 YFSETQ. V trimming: 4 bases; J trimming: 5 bases; junction bases outside the gene matches: 5. The CDR3 length is 15 residues. The CDR3 DNA sequence: TGCGCCAGCAGCCCACCACTAGCGGGAGGAGATACGCAGTATTTT. Amino acids: CASSPPLAGGDTQYF. Based on the CDR3 plus reference TRBV5-1 and TRBJ2-3, the full variable domain is KAGVTQTPRYLIKTRGQQVTLSCSPISGHRSVSWYQQTPGQGLQFLFEYFSETQRNKGNFPGRFSGRQFSNSRSEMNVSTLELGDSALYLCASSPPLAGGDTQYFGPGTRLTVL.

This clonotype has just one count. The chain joins TRBV27 to TRBJ2-3; the match to TRBD2 covers 16 bases. Per germline, CDR1 MNHEY and CDR2 SMNVEV (reference sequence). The CDR3 runs to 18 residues. V dropped 2 bases and J dropped 0; count of bases not matched to a gene: 2. The CDR3 spells CASSLKGLAGGSTDTQYF. The DNA of the CDR3 is TGTGCCAGCAGTTTAAAGGGACTAGCGGGAGGGAGCACAGATACGCAGTATTTT.

The chain combines TRBV4-1 with TRBJ2-1; weak D call: TRBD1 (5 bases). CDR3 size: 14 residues. Germline CDR1 and CDR2: MGHRA and YSYEKL. V lost 1 base, J lost 7 bases, and 11 bases lay in between. CDR3 nucleotide sequence: TGCGCCAGCAGCCAAGTGGGGCTTGGGAATGAGCAGTTCTTC. This sequence encodes CASSQVGLGNEQFF.

The J gene is TRBJ2-1, the V gene TRBV24-1, with 14 bases identical to TRBD2. Germline V gives CDR1 KGHDR, CDR2 SFDVKD. The ends lost 3 bases at V and 8 bases at J; junction bases unmatched: 5. The CDR3 is made up of 16 amino acids. The CDR3 DNA reads TGTGCCACCAGTGATCCCGGGACTAGCGGGAGCCATGAGCAGTTCTTC. Its translation is CATSDPGTSGSHEQFF.

The rearrangement joins TRBV12-3 or TRBV12-4 to TRBJ1-2, with 8 bases matching TRBD1. This CDR3 has 15 amino acids. Trimming cost V 6 bases and J 5 bases; bases outside gene matches: 11. In nucleotides, the CDR3 is TGTGCCAGCAGCCCGGACAGGGCGGGGGGGTATGGCTACACCTTC. It codes for CASSPDRAGGYGYTF.

The CDR3 DNA reads as TGTGCCAGCAGCCAAGAGTTTAGGGCGGAGGGCACCGGGGAGCTGTTTTTT. Protein: CASSQEFRAEGTGELFF. V usage is TRBV4-2 and J usage is TRBJ2-2; the D gene is possibly TRBD2 (6 bases). The CDR3 loop spans 17 amino acids. Per the germline V gene, CDR1 is LGHNA and CDR2 is YNFKEQ. V lost 0 bases to trimming and J lost 4 bases, with 15 bases between them.

This clonotype was recorded a few times. The chain employs TRBV28 and TRBJ2-7; D is undetermined. This CDR3 has 13 amino acids. CDR1 is MDHEN and CDR2 is SYDVKM in the germline V gene. Deletions cut 6 bases from V and 0 bases from J, with 9 bases between. The CDR3 loop is CASSTKASYEQYF. The DNA for the CDR3 is TGTGCCAGCAGCACGAAAGCCTCCTACGAGCAGTACTTC.

The chain has TRBV10-3 and TRBJ1-4; D is unresolved. The CDR3 loop spans 14 amino acids. From germline, CDR1 is ENHRY and CDR2 SYGVKD. V lost 10 bases and J lost 0, with 12 bases in between. CDR3: CATRPGTTNEKLFF. The CDR3 DNA reads as TGTGCCACTAGACCGGGCACAACTAATGAAAAACTGTTTTTT.

There are a few counts of this clonotype. Written as DNA, the CDR3 is TGTGCCATCGGGGGCCCGGGACTAGTTTACAATGAGCAGTTCTTC. Protein sequence: CAIGGPGLVYNEQFF. The chain has TRBV10-3 and TRBJ2-1; TRBD2 aligns across 8 bases. The CDR3 is 15 residues long. The germline CDR1 and CDR2 sequences are ENHRY and SYGVKD. The ends lost 8 bases at V and 4 bases at J; junction bases unmatched: 10.

This chain joins TRBV2 and TRBJ2-2; a possible D gene is TRBD2 (5 bases). Germline CDR1 and CDR2: SNHLY and FYNNEI. The CDR3 runs 13 residues. The V and J ends lost 6 bases and 6 bases respectively, with 11 bases between them. DNA for the CDR3: TGTGCCAGCAGAGACCGGGAATCCGGGGAGCTGTTTTTT. This encodes CASRDRESGELFF.

This chain links TRBV29-1 with TRBJ2-3, with TRBD2 matching 8 bases. The CDR3 spans 16 residues. J lost 2 bases, V lost 7 bases, and 14 bases had no gene match. Germline V gene sequence: CDR1 SQVTM, CDR2 ANQGSEA. The chain's CDR3 is CSAWLGLGGNTDTQYF. The CDR3 coding sequence is TGCAGCGCCTGGCTGGGACTAGGGGGGAACACAGATACGCAGTATTTT.

The V gene is TRBV6-5, the J gene TRBJ2-3, with 11 nucleotides matching TRBD2. This CDR3 comprises 16 residues. Germline CDR1 MNHEY, CDR2 SVGAGI. V lost 4 bases and J lost 2; bases outside the gene matches: 5. The CDR3 loop reads CASSSTTSGNTDTQYF. The DNA for the CDR3 is TGTGCCAGCAGTTCCACGACTAGCGGGAACACAGATACGCAGTATTTT.

In this sample, this clonotype turned up a few times. The CDR3 is CASSLGQGLQITQYF. The CDR3 bases are TGTGCCAGCAGTTTGGGACAGGGGTTACAGATAACGCAGTATTTT. The chain joins TRBV12-3 or TRBV12-4 to TRBJ2-3; 10 nucleotides line up with TRBD1. After removal of 3 bases from V and 9 bases from J, the junction contained 9 bases not matched to a gene. The CDR3 spans 15 residues.